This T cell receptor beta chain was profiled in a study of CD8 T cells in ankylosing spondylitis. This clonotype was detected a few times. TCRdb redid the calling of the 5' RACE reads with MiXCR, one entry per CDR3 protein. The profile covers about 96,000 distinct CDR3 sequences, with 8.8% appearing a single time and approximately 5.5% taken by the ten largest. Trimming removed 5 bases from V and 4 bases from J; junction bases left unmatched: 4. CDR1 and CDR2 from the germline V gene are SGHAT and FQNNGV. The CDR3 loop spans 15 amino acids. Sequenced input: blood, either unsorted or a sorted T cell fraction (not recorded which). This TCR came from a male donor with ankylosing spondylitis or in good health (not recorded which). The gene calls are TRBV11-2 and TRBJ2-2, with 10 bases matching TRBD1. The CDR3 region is CASSRQGAITGELFF. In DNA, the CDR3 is TGTGCCAGCAGCAGACAGGGGGCAATCACCGGGGAGCTGTTTTTT.